The present T cell receptor (beta chain) was sequenced within a study of CD8 T cells in Susac syndrome. RNA totalling about 0.5 to 1 ug underwent reverse transcription with random hexamers. One entry per CDR3 protein, called by TCRdb with MiXCR from the immunoSEQ multiplex PCR reads. The sample has hundreds of thousands of distinct CDR3 sequences, 70% to 90% seen once. With 2 bases clipped from V and 3 bases from J, the junction kept 13 bases outside the gene matches. The CDR3 has 17 amino acids. Germline V CDR1 and CDR2: KGHSH, LQKENI. High-throughput TCR beta sequencing covered peripheral CD8+ and CD4+ T cells. This clonotype was recorded once.

The chain is built from TRBV18 and TRBJ2-7, with 7 bases matching TRBD2. The sequence was collected from a human donor with multiple sclerosis. Material: CD8+ T cells from PBMCs. CDR3 amino acids: CASSPWAGRGIHYEQYF. In DNA, the CDR3 is TGTGCCAGCTCACCATGGGCAGGGAGGGGAATCCACTACGAGCAGTACTTC.